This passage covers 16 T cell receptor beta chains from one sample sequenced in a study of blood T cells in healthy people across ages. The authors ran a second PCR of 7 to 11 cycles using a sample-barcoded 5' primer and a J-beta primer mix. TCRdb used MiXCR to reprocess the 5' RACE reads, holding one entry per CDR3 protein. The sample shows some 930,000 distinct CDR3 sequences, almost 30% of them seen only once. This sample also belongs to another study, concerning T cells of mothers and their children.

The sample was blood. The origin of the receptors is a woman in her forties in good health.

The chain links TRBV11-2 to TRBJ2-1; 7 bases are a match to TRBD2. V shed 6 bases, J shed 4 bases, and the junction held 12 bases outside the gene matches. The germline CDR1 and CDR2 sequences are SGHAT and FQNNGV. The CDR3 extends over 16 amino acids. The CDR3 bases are TGTGCCAGCAGTTACCCGGGACTAAACCCTTACAATGAGCAGTTCTTC. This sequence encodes CASSYPGLNPYNEQFF.

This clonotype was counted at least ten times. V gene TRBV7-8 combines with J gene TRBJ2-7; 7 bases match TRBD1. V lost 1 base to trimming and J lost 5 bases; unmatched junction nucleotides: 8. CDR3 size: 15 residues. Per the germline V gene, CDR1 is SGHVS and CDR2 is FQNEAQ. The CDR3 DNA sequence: TGTGCCAGCAGCTTAGTTACAGGGGAAGCGAACGAGCAGTACTTC. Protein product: CASSLVTGEANEQYF.

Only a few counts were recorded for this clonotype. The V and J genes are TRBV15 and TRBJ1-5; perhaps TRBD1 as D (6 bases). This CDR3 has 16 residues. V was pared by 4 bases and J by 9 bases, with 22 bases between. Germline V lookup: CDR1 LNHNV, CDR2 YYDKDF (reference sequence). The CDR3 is CATSTLLTRGIGPQHF. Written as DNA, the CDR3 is TGTGCCACCAGCACCCTACTCACCAGGGGCATAGGGCCCCAGCATTTT.

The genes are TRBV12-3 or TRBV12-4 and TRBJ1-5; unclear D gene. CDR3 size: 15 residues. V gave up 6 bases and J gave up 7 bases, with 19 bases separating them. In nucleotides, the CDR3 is TGTGCCAGCAGGACGGACGGGGATATTGGACAGCCCCAGCATTTT. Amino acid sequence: CASRTDGDIGQPQHF.

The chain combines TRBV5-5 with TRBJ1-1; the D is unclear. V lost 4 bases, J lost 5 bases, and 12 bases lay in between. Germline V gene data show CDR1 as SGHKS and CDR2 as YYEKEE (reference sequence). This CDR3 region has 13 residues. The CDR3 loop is CASSAEGRTEAFF. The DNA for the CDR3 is TGTGCCAGCAGCGCAGAGGGAAGAACTGAAGCTTTCTTT.

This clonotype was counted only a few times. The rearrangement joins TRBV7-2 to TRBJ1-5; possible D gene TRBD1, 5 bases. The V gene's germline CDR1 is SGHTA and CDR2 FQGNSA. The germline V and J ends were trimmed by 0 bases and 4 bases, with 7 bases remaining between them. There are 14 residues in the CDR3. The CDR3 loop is CASSLADRNQPQHF. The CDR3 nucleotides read TGTGCCAGCAGCTTAGCTGACAGAAATCAGCCCCAGCATTTT.

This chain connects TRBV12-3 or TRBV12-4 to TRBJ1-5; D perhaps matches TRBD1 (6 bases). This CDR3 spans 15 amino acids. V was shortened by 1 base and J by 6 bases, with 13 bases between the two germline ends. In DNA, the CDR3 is TGTGCCAGCAGTTTAGTAATAGGAGGGGGTCAGCCCCAGCATTTT. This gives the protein CASSLVIGGGQPQHF.

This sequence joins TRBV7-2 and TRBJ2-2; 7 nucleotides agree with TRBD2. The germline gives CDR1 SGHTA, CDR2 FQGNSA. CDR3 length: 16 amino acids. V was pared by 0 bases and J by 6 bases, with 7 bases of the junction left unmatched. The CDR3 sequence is CASSLAGGRGAGELFF. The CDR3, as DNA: TGTGCCAGCAGCTTAGCGGGGGGGAGAGGGGCCGGGGAGCTGTTTTTT.

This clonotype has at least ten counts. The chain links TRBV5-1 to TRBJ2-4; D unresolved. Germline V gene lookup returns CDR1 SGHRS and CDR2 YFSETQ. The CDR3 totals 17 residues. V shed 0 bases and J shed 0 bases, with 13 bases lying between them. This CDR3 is CASSLVGWVEAKNIQYF. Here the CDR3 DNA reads TGCGCCAGCAGCTTGGTAGGGTGGGTTGAAGCCAAAAACATTCAGTACTTC.

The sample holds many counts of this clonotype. The CDR3, as DNA: TGCAGTGCCGTGAGTGGTACGCAGTATTTT. It is translated as CSAVSGTQYF. V usage is TRBV20-1 and J usage is TRBJ2-3; D not certain. CDR1 is DFQATT and CDR2 is SNEGSKA in the germline V gene (reference sequence). This CDR3 region has 10 residues. Trimming left V 6 bases short and J 8 bases short, with 9 bases between.

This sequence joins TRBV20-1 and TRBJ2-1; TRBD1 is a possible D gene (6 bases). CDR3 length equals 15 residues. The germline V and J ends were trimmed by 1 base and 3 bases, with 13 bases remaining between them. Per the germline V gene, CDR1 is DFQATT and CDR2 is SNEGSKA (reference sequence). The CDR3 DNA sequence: TGCAGTGCTAGAGCAGGGGACGCCTTCTACAATGAGCAGTTCTTC. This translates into CSARAGDAFYNEQFF.

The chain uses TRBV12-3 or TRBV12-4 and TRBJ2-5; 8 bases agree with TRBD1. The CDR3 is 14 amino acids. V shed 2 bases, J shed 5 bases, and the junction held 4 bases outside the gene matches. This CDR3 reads CASSLSDRVETQYF. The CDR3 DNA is TGTGCCAGCAGTTTATCGGACAGGGTTGAGACCCAGTACTTC.

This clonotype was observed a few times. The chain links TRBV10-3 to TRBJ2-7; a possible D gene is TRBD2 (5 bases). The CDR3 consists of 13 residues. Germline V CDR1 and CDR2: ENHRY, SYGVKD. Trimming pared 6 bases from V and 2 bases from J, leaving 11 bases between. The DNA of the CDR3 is TGTGCCATCAGCGAGCGGAGCGCCTACGAGCAGTACTTC. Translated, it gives CAISERSAYEQYF.

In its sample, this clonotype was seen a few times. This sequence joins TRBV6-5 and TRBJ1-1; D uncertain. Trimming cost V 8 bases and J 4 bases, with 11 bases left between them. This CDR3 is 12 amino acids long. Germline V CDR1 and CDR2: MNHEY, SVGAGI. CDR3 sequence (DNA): TGTGCCAGCTTGTCGTTGTCCACTGAAGCTTTCTTT. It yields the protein CASLSLSTEAFF.

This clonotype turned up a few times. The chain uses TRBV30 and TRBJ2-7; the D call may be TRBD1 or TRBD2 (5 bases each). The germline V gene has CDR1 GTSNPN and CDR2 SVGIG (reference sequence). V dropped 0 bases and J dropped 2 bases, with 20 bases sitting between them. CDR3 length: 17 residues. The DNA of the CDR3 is TGTGCCTGGAGTGTTAGTGCTCATCCCAGGGACCCCTACGAGCAGTACTTC. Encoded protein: CAWSVSAHPRDPYEQYF.

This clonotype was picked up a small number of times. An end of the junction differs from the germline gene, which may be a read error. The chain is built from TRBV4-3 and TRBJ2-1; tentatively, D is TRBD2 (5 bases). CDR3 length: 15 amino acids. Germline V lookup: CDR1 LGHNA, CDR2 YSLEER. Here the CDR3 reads CASSQDRGSSNEQFF. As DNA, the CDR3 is TGCGCCAGTAGCCAAGATCGGGGAAGTTCCAATGAGCAGTTCTTC.